The clone carrying this T cell receptor (beta chain) was detected ten times or more. Its matching antigen is unknown. This specimen comes from a study of blood T cells in healthy people across ages. As for the study in general: Template switching retrieved approximately one barcoded beta molecule for each two T cells. Study-wide points: Observed TCR beta diversity per million T cells went down as age went up. This fall followed a roughly linear course with age.

For the second PCR, which ran for roughly 7 to 11 cycles, a sample-barcoded 5' primer and a J-beta primer mix were used. Every sample produced at least 2.5 million CDR3-containing paired-end reads. From the 5' RACE reads, TCRdb called clonotypes with MiXCR, one entry per CDR3 protein. The data show 850,000 to 950,000 distinct CDR3 sequences, under 35% seen once. PBMCs numbering at least 6 million were isolated per sample. What was sequenced was blood. The clonotype was recovered from an elderly woman in good health.

CDR3 sequence: CASSSSSGGDEQYF. As DNA, the CDR3 is TGTGCCAGCAGTTCTTCTAGCGGGGGGGACGAGCAGTACTTC. J is TRBJ2-7 and V is TRBV12-3 or TRBV12-4, with 12 bases identical to TRBD2. Unmatched junction bases numbered 3, after V lost 4 bases and J lost 5 bases. The CDR3 is 14 amino acids.